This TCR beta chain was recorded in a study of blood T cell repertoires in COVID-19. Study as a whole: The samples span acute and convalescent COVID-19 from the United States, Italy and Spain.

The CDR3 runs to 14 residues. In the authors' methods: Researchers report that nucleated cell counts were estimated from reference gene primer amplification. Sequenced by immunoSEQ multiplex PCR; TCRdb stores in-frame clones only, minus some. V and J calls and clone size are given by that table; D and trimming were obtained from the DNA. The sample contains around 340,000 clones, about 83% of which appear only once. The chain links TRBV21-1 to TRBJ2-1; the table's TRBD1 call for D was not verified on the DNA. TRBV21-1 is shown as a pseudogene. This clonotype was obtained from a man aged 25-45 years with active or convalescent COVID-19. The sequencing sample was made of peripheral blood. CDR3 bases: TGTGCCAGCAGCGGACAGGGGCGTGACAATGAGCAGTTCTTC. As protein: CASSGQGRDNEQFF.